This T cell receptor (beta chain) is drawn from a study of blood T cell repertoires in COVID-19. About the study: Both acute and convalescent COVID-19 samples were obtained from the United States, Italy and Spain. Sample material is recorded as cDNA or gDNA derived from T cells, B-cell-depleted T cells, or PBMCs.

Per the germline V gene, CDR1 is SGDLS and CDR2 is YYNGEE. The CDR3 totals 18 residues. V dropped 0 bases and J dropped 3 bases, with 22 bases sitting between them. Produced via immunoSEQ multiplex PCR; TCRdb's table is partial and in-frame only. Altogether 160,000 or so clones are present, roughly 90% being singletons, with the ten largest covering 2% to 3%. Sample: peripheral blood. V gene TRBV9 combines with J gene TRBJ2-7; possible D gene TRBD1, 5 bases. The sequence was collected from a man between 18 and 29 years old with acute or convalescent COVID-19. DNA of the CDR3: TGTGCCAGCAGCGTAGGGCCCCCATTTCCAGGGTCAGGCTACGAGCAGTACTTC. Amino acids: CASSVGPPFPGSGYEQYF.